This record covers a single TCR beta chain. Its binding antigen is unknown. No qualities accompany the bases; no much larger clone lies one base away. This entry belongs to a study of T cell responses to AZD1222 COVID-19 vaccine (dated by TCRdb to the early 2020s). In the study overall: TCR sequencing covered 230 to 250 trial participants: nearly 210 given two doses of AZD1222 and 26 given two doses of MenACWY control vaccine. Trial participants were enrolled by age into 18-55, 56-69 and 70-plus year subgroups, with around 140, 26 and 57 TCR-sequenced participants respectively.

The CDR3 regions of human TCRbeta chains were analyzed by immunosequencing. In the authors' own workflow: TCRs in the repertoires were compared against a reference library of SARS-CoV-2-specific TCRs that had been generated with the MIRA antigen-specificity platform. Breadth was defined as the fraction of unique TCRs that were SARS-CoV-2-associated. Depth was defined as the fraction of total T cells that were SARS-CoV-2-associated. Using the MIRA data, every spike-specific TCR was mapped to the spike region that the TCR reacted to and assigned to either a CD4 or a CD8 class. Log10-transformed breadth and depth values were compared by one-way ANOVA with Sidak's multiple comparisons tests. Entries here come from immuneACCESS through TCRdb and include only in-frame sequences with V and J called. Some clones fail to appear in such tables; in the studies checked, an unresolved V gene covers under half of the shortfall, and the cause of the remainder is unknown. The V and J calls and clone size were taken over from that table, and D and trimming were inferred from the DNA. The sample includes more than 150,000 clones, with about 89% observed a single time. Under 4% of the sample rests with the top ten.

This specimen's time point label, per the study, means: about 28 days (+/-7) after the second vaccine dose. AZD1222 recipients with second doses at about 4 weeks or about 12 weeks were pooled, because spike-specific TCR depth and breadth did not differ between schedules. Vaccinee samples came from UK trials COV001 and COV002, including a single-blind randomized controlled phase 2/3 trial of AZD1222 (ChAdOx1 nCoV-19) in healthy adults. For TCRbeta chain sequencing, PBMC samples from trial participants were taken at day 0 and at day 28 after the second dose. The full study reports these points: Spike-specific TCR breadth and depth rose significantly after two AZD1222 doses compared with day 0 and with MenACWY recipients. The whole spike protein was spanned by vaccine-associated CD4 TCRs, and dominant responses were seen in regions 160-218 and 743-854. Conclusions about previously exposed vaccinees are limited because only six or seven AZD1222 recipients were SARS-CoV-2 seropositive at baseline. The 56-69-year group was small, and its depth increase did not reach significance, likely because of low power. Reportedly, almost half of the unique spike-specific TCRs recognized epitopes lying outside the regions that are mutated in the B.1.351 and B.1.1.7 variants. Participants were mostly white British and included more females than males, and it was suggested by the authors that clonal diversity may have been underestimated. Because no samples from the day 14 peak response were available, repertoires could be characterized only after the peak T cell response.

From the cysteine up to the phenylalanine, the CDR3 has a length of 10 residues. The only DNA kept is the CDR3, 30 bases in frame from the first base. Reading the germline V gene (reference sequence) gives CDR1 WNHNN and CDR2 SYGVQD. At the junction V is shortened by 11 bases and J by 5 bases, with 6 bases in between. The clonotype originates from an adult who received the AZD1222 COVID-19 vaccine. The sample was peripheral blood, taken 28 days after the second AZD1222 dose. The chain couples TRBV10-1 to TRBJ1-4, with the identity of the D gene unclear. The DNA sequence is given as TGCGCCGGGCAAAATGAAAAACTGTTTTTT. Its translation is CAGQNEKLFF.